This T cell receptor (beta chain) was sequenced in a study of control samples from healthy donors and cancer patients. The data were produced by immunoSEQ multiplex PCR, yet TCRdb's version contains in-frame clones alone and is incomplete. The sample has about 160,000 clones, approximately 94% seen once. CDR3 length equals 15 residues. V lost 5 bases to trimming and J lost 5 bases, with 18 bases between them. Looked up from germline, CDR1 is PRHDT and CDR2 is FYEKMQ (reference sequence). The sequenced material came from blood. This sequence joins TRBV13 and TRBJ1-2, with a possible D match to TRBD1 (6 bases). The clonotype comes from a woman aged 40 to 50 in good health. The CDR3 DNA is TGTGCCAGCAGCCTAAGACAGGCCAATTTATATGGCTACACCTTC. Translated, it gives CASSLRQANLYGYTF.